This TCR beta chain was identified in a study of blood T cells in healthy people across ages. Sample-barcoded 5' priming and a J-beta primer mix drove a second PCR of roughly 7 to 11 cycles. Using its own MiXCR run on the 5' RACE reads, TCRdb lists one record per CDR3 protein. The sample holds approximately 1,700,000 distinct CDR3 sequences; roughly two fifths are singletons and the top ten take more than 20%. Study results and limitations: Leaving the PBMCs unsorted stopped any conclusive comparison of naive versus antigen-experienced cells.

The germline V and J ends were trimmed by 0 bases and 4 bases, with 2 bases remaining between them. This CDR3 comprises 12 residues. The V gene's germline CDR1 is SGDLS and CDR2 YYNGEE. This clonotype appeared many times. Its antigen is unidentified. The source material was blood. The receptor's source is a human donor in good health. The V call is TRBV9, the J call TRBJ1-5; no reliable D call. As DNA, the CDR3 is TGTGCCAGCAGCGTAGGGAATCAGCCCCAGCATTTT. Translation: CASSVGNQPQHF. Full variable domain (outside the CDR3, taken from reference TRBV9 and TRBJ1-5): DSGVTQTPKHLITATGQRVTLRCSPRSGDLSVYWYQQSLDQGLQFLIQYYNGEERAKGNILERFSAQQFPDLHSELNLSSLELGDSALYFCASSVGNQPQHFGDGTRLSIL.